Each of the 6 T cell receptor beta chains below was sequenced from the same sample in a study of T cell responses to AZD1222 COVID-19 vaccine. The repertoire was sequenced with immunoSEQ multiplex PCR; TCRdb's copy has only in-frame clones and lacks some. The table shows fewer than 200,000 clones, with 88% occurring only once. The material was peripheral blood, obtained 28 days after the second AZD1222 dose. Receptors were obtained from an adult who received the AZD1222 COVID-19 vaccine.

The rearrangement uses TRBV6-5 and TRBJ2-2; 10 nucleotides match TRBD1. V dropped 8 bases and J dropped 8; count of bases not matched to a gene: 5. CDR1 is MNHEY, CDR2 SVGAGI, per germline. The CDR3 extends over 13 amino acids. The CDR3 coding sequence is TGTGCCAGCCCCGGGACAGGGGCAGGGGAGCTGTTTTTT. It yields the protein CASPGTGAGELFF.

Only a few counts were recorded for this clone. The rearrangement joins TRBV7-3 to TRBJ1-1, with D tentatively TRBD1 (6 bases). V lost 3 bases and J lost 3, with 8 bases in between. The CDR3 covers 13 residues. The germline CDR1 and CDR2 sequences are SGHTA and FQGTGA. Here the CDR3 reads CASSLYRDTEAFF. For the CDR3, the DNA is TGTGCCAGCAGCTTGTACAGGGACACTGAAGCTTTCTTT. Full variable domain (outside the CDR3, taken from reference TRBV7-3 and TRBJ1-1): GAGVSQTPSNKVTEKGKYVELRCDPISGHTALYWYRQSLGQGPEFLIYFQGTGAADDSGLPNDRFFAVRPEGSVSTLKIQRTERGDSAVYLCASSLYRDTEAFFGQGTRLTVV.

The V and J genes are TRBV6-2 or TRBV6-3 and TRBJ2-5; 10 bases are a match to TRBD1. The V segment lost 0 bases and the J segment 0 bases; nucleotides outside the gene matches: 1. The CDR3 covers 16 residues. The V gene's germline CDR1 is MNHEY and CDR2 SVGEGT. CDR3 loop: CASSYSDRGYQETQYF. The DNA for the CDR3 is TGTGCCAGCAGTTACTCGGACAGGGGGTACCAAGAGACCCAGTACTTC.

The V and J genes are TRBV10-2 and TRBJ2-3, with D tentatively TRBD1 (6 bases). With 2 bases removed from V and 1 base from J, the gap between germline ends came to 13 bases. In germline, CDR1 is WSHSY, CDR2 SAAADI. The CDR3 totals 16 residues. DNA for the CDR3: TGCGCCAGCAGTGAGCGAGGGGGAATGGGCACAGATACGCAGTATTTT. This encodes CASSERGGMGTDTQYF.

The chain carries TRBV5-4 and TRBJ2-3; D remains ambiguous. The length of the CDR3 is 15 residues. V dropped 1 base and J dropped 0 bases, with 9 bases sitting between them. The V gene's germline CDR1 is SGHNT and CDR2 YYREEE (reference sequence). The CDR3 is CASSLSGGSTDTQYF. In DNA form, the CDR3 reads TGTGCCAGCAGCTTGTCTGGCGGTAGCACAGATACGCAGTATTTT.

V usage is TRBV7-2 and J usage is TRBJ1-2; the D gene is possibly TRBD1 (5 bases). Germline assignment: CDR1 SGHTA and CDR2 FQGNSA. This CDR3 contains 13 residues. V shed 1 base and J shed 8 bases, with 11 bases lying between them. As DNA, the CDR3 is TGTGCCAGCAGCTTAGTTGTGGGGGGAGGCTACACCTTC. Its translation is CASSLVVGGGYTF.